This T cell receptor beta chain is from a study of a mutant IDH1 vaccine in newly diagnosed glioma. About the research overall: Investigators started vaccination 4-6 weeks after radiotherapy alone, or with temozolomide cycles. Treated patients, roughly 62% male and around 40% female, averaged approximately 40 years of age.

Clones were read by immunoSEQ multiplex PCR, and TCRdb kept only the in-frame ones, dropping some. The sample lists around 53,000 clones, approximately 84% occurring once. With regard to this clone: No antigen is known for it.

This CDR3 region has 16 residues. Germline V gene lookup returns CDR1 MDHEN and CDR2 SYDVKM. V dropped 4 bases and J dropped 0 bases, with 15 bases sitting between them. Time point noted: week 47, end of study. Doses comprised 300 ug of mutant IDH1 20-mer peptide each, plus topical imiquimod. Patients received eight vaccinations in weeks 1, 3, 5, 7, 11, 15, 19, 23. This chain joins TRBV28 and TRBJ2-5; D is perhaps TRBD1 (6 bases). This clonotype originated in a woman aged 25 to 45 with glioma. Some clones in this sample may be carry-over from other donors' samples. The material sequenced was PBMCs, taken from a glioma patient whose treatment included an IDH1 peptide vaccine. The CDR3 nucleotides are TGTGCCAGCAGTTATCCCCGGGACACCTACCAAGAGACCCAGTACTTC. Translated: CASSYPRDTYQETQYF.